These T cell receptor beta chains were read from a single sample in a study of OX40 agonist ivuxolimab in advanced cancers. Sequencing used immunoSEQ multiplex PCR; TCRdb keeps in-frame clones, though not all of them. The repertoire has under 80,000 clones, 80% to 90% of them found once; the top ten carry around 2%. Sequences were derived from CD4+ or CD8+ T cells sorted from blood, sampled in a trial of the OX40 agonist ivuxolimab. These receptors came from an adult with an advanced solid tumor such as melanoma, head and neck, liver or kidney cancer. Each CDR3 is given with its conserved first and last residue.

v_gene | CDR3aa
TRBV4-1 | CASSQGTTWKEQYF
TRBV7-8 | CASSQGTSGNTIYF
TRBV6-1 | CASSEVRDEQFF
TRBV27 | CARLPGQGDEQYF
TRBV7-2 | CASSARNYGYTF
TRBV15 | CATYRRGYTGELFF
TRBV7-3 | CASSPQGAGSYNEQFF
TRBV18 | CASSPPEGSANYGYTF
TRBV30 | CAWSVDLNYGYTF
TRBV5-1 | CASSQDPNTEAFF
TRBV7-2 | CASSLLGQGFDEQYF
TRBV5-4 | CASSLAGVSYNEQFF
TRBV2 | CASKKFGGDQPQHF
TRBV27 | CASGQLAEGVDTQYF
TRBV11-3 | CASSLDPGNRNEKLFF
TRBV7-2 | CASSSEAPLGDTQYF
TRBV6-1 | CASRGLSTRDYGYTF
TRBV5-1 | CASRHPGEGANVLTF
TRBV11-2 | CASSLGQNSYEQYF
TRBV30 | CAWSKGLADTQYF
TRBV10-1 | CASSPTGQETQYF
TRBV28 | CASSPDRAQTNTEAFF
TRBV18 | CASSQTTGEQYF
TRBV6-5 | CASSYVETQYF
TRBV30 | CAWSSRGSRTDTQYF
TRBV4-2 | CASSQGPGTEAFF
TRBV7-9 | CASSSDGFGTGGSETQYF
TRBV5-1 | CASSPDRDPYNEQFF
TRBV7-9 | CASSLGTGDQHF
TRBV10-3 | CATASGRPDTQYF
TRBV5-1 | CASSGRTEYPLQFF
TRBV30 | CAWSGRGLKDTQYF
TRBV11-2 | CASSSSRHGETQYF
TRBV9 | CASSAGGGQGALDTQYF
TRBV4-1 | CASSQVPASGRFNEQFF
TRBV28 | CASRRDLANTGELFF
TRBV6-5 | CASININTGELFF
TRBV19 | CASSMRDRGNTIYF
TRBV30 | CAWSGTSKVNEQFF
TRBV6-5 | CASRVVTGELFF
TRBV5-4 | CASSLEGLNEKLFF
TRBV30 | CAWRVGSSTDTQYF
TRBV28 | CASSLPPGQGNEKLFF
TRBV19 | CASISSGNTIYF
TRBV6-4 | CASSGTGGTDTQYF
TRBV7-9 | CASSRQGLAEAFF
TRBV15 | CATSRKGQGGQPQHF
TRBV15 | CATSRDGGDLGEQYF
TRBV28 | CASSKTSGVTGELFF
TRBV5-6 | CASSLVEGWETQYF
TRBV29-1 | CSVGQSMETQYF
TRBV4-1 | CASSQEAADTDTQYF
TRBV28 | CASRPNQQGGFGPQHF
TRBV4-3 | CASSQHRGRTEAFF
TRBV28 | CASRRRTAVNEKLFF
TRBV2 | CASSEGVPGEKLFF
TRBV27 | CASSSTTPEDGYTF
TRBV18 | CASSRPGTGSGTQPQHF
TRBV27 | CASSLSGGIVAGTQYF